A selection of T cell receptor beta chains follows, all from one sample in a study of blood T cell repertoires in COVID-19. Sequencing used immunoSEQ multiplex PCR; TCRdb keeps in-frame clones, though not all of them. The sample records about 410,000 clones, approximately 90% being singletons. Sequenced: peripheral blood. All receptors come from a woman aged 30 to 39 with active or convalescent COVID-19. CDR3s include the opening cysteine and the closing phenylalanine or tryptophan.

CDR3aa	v_gene	j_gene
CASSLIFPSGDSPLHF	TRBV27	TRBJ1-6
CASSLPSNRVGGYTF	TRBV7-2	TRBJ1-2
CASSDDAVQDTQYF	TRBV10-1	TRBJ2-3
CASSYSGGSGANVLTF	TRBV6-5	TRBJ2-6
CATTQVYTEAFF	TRBV6-5	TRBJ1-1
CASRRTTGGNSGNTIYF	TRBV2	TRBJ1-3
CASSPNGLYGYTF	TRBV18	TRBJ1-2
CATSRISGAAYEQYF	TRBV15	TRBJ2-7
CASRRPGGGKETQYF	TRBV27	TRBJ2-5
CASHHGDWNQPQHF	TRBV19	TRBJ1-5
CASSSRTGGVTGELFF	TRBV18	TRBJ2-2
CASSFIGGNQPQHF	TRBV27	TRBJ1-5
CAISELAKSTGEKNTIYF	TRBV10-3	TRBJ1-3
CASSYGQEYQETQYF	TRBV5-4	TRBJ2-5
CASSLGGPADSYNSPLHF	TRBV5-4	TRBJ1-6
CASSEQTGSGEQFF	TRBV10-1	TRBJ2-1
CASRFGELSYEQYF	TRBV6-5	TRBJ2-7
CASSPMTSGAAGELFF	TRBV18	TRBJ2-2
CASSSDRLGAFF	TRBV5-1	TRBJ1-1
CASLLSGGASTGELFF	TRBV2	TRBJ2-2
CASSQAVETQYF	TRBV3-1/TRBV3-2	TRBJ2-5
CASSDSGYTEAFF	TRBV10-2	TRBJ1-1
CASSLGITEAFF	TRBV3-1/TRBV3-2	TRBJ1-1
CASSGTGTGYYGYTF	TRBV27	TRBJ1-2
CAWSVGDSNQPQHF	TRBV30	TRBJ1-5
CASILLGLAADTQYF	TRBV2	TRBJ2-3
CASSSLFPNTGELFF	TRBV14	TRBJ2-2
CASSYTNRGPGELFF	TRBV6-5	TRBJ2-2
CSVARLTITDYGYTF	TRBV29-1	TRBJ1-2
CASSLANLGRTPGGYTF	TRBV7-9	TRBJ1-2
CASSNLGDSYYEQYF	TRBV5-8	TRBJ2-7
CASSVETGGNEQFF	TRBV9	TRBJ2-1
CASSLAGTGGLMDEKLFF	TRBV5-1	TRBJ1-4
CASRQTGGRETQYF	TRBV7-8	TRBJ2-5
CASSYWEGSTDTQYF	TRBV6-2/TRBV6-3	TRBJ2-3
CASSEQGSGYTF	TRBV6-4	TRBJ1-2
CASSSGAYNEQFF	TRBV5-1	TRBJ2-1
CASRAGLGTGELFF	TRBV2	TRBJ2-2
CASSLVEGVSSPLHF	TRBV7-7	TRBJ1-6
CASSQGWQGVKNEQYF	TRBV4-1	TRBJ2-7
CAGEPGGSSVGYTF	TRBV6-5	TRBJ1-2
CASSIGTAQETQYF	TRBV7-9	TRBJ2-5
CASSHQGTGELFF	TRBV12-3/TRBV12-4	TRBJ2-2
CASSDRSSGSYEQYF	TRBV7-9	TRBJ2-7
CASSSTNIDGKGVHGYTF	TRBV7-9	TRBJ1-2
CASSLGQGNYEQYF	TRBV7-9	TRBJ2-7
CASSQAPQGIGYGYTF	TRBV4-1	TRBJ1-2
CASSDLDRNYGYTF	TRBV25-1	TRBJ1-2
CASSAGGTDTGELFF	TRBV2	TRBJ2-2